This paragraph reports one T cell receptor (beta chain). The data originate from a study of blood T cell repertoires in COVID-19. Study at large: COVID-19 samples collected from the United States, Italy and Spain covered acute and convalescent phases.

As handled by the study authors: Reference gene primer amplification yielded estimated nucleated cell counts. Assay used: immunoSEQ multiplex PCR; TCRdb lists only in-frame clones, some missing. Clonal size and the V and J genes are those of that table, whereas D and trimming came from the DNA. Among tens of thousands of clones listed, roughly 86% were seen once. Per the germline V gene, CDR1 is GTSNPN and CDR2 is SVGIG (reference sequence). The CDR3 runs to 15 residues. With 0 bases removed from V and 5 bases from J, the gap between germline ends came to 16 bases. The receptor was derived from an older man with acute or convalescent COVID-19. The chain carries TRBV30 and TRBJ1-2, with D hard to call. The specimen was peripheral blood. CDR3 residues: CAWSVPPSIRYGYTF. CDR3 coding DNA: TGTGCCTGGAGTGTTCCGCCGTCCATCCGGTATGGCTACACCTTC.